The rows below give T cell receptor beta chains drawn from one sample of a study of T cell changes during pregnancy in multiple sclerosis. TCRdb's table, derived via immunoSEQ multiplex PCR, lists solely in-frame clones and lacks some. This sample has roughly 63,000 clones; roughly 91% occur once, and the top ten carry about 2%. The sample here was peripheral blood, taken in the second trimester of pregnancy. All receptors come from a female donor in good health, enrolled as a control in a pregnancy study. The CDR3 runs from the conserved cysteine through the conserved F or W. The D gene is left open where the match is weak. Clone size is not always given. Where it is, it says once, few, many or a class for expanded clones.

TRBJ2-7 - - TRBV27 CASSVGRASYEQYF TGTGCCAGCAGTGTGGGCAGGGCCTCCTACGAGCAGTACTTC
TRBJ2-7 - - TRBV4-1 CASSRQAGAGEQYF TGCGCCAGCAGCCGACAGGCGGGGGCGGGGGAGCAGTACTTC
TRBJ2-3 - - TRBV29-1 CSVERSRTDTQYF TGCAGCGTTGAGAGGAGTAGGACAGATACGCAGTATTTT
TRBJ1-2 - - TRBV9 CASSVGRGYGYTF TGTGCCAGCAGCGTCGGCCGAGGCTATGGCTACACCTTC
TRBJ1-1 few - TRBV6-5 CASSYSLGNEAFF TGTGCCAGCAGTTACTCCCTCGGGAATGAAGCTTTCTTT
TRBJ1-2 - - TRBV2 CASSYRDTNGYTF TGTGCCAGCAGTTACAGGGATACCAATGGCTACACCTTC
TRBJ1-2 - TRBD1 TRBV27 CASSQGAQGYTF TGTGCCAGCAGTCAGGGGGCGCAGGGCTACACCTTC
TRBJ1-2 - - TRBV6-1 CASTEHEPVYGYTF TGTGCCAGCACCGAACACGAACCCGTCTATGGCTACACCTTC
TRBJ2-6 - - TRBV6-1 CASSKNRAGANVLTF TGTGCCAGCAGTAAAAACAGGGCTGGGGCCAACGTCCTGACTTTC
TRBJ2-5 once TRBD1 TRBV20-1 CRATGEETQYF TGCAGGGCAACAGGGGAGGAGACCCAGTACTTC
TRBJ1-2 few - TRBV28 CATNLEGGGYTF TGTGCCACCAATTTGGAGGGCGGTGGCTACACCTTC
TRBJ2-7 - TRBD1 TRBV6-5 CASSSAGTGVSEQYF TGTGCCAGCAGCTCTGCCGGGACAGGGGTTTCCGAGCAGTACTTC
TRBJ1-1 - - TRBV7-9 CASSPQAGTEAFF TGTGCCAGCAGCCCTCAGGCTGGGACTGAAGCTTTCTTT
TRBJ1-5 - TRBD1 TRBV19 CASSIGQGSNQPQHF TGTGCCAGTAGTATTGGACAGGGAAGCAATCAGCCCCAGCATTTT
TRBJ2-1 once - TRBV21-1 CASSSDNEQFF TGTGCCAGCAGCTCCGACAATGAGCAGTTCTTC
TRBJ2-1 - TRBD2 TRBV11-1 CASSSQRERDEQFF TGTGCCAGCAGCTCCCAGCGGGAGCGTGATGAGCAGTTCTTC
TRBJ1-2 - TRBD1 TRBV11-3 CASSRTGGAGYTF TGTGCCAGCAGCCGGACAGGAGGGGCTGGCTACACCTTC
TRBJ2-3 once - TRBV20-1 CSVIEDTQYF TGCAGTGTCATAGAGGATACGCAGTATTTT
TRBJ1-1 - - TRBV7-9 CASSLTTRNTEAFF TGTGCCAGCAGCTTGACAACGAGGAACACTGAAGCTTTCTTT
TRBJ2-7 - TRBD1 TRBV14 CASSYGSGQVVGEQYF TGTGCCAGCAGCTACGGGTCGGGACAGGTAGTAGGAGAGCAGTACTTC
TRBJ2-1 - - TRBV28 CASSLRVLGYGEQFF TGTGCCAGCAGTTTGCGTGTCTTGGGCTACGGTGAGCAGTTCTTC
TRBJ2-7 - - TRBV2 CASSINRVSYEQYF TGTGCCAGCAGCATAAACAGGGTCAGCTACGAGCAGTACTTC
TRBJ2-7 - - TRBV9 CASSVGSLPNEQYF TGTGCCAGCAGCGTAGGCTCTCTGCCTAACGAGCAGTACTTC
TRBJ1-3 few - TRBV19 CASKPGLNSGNTIYF TGTGCCAGTAAGCCGGGTCTCAACTCTGGAAACACCATATATTTT
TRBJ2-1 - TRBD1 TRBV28 CASTSGQGSRNEQFF TGTGCCAGCACCTCCGGACAGGGTTCAAGGAATGAGCAGTTCTTC
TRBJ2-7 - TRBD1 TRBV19 CASSPRGQVSSYEQYF TGTGCCAGTAGCCCAAGGGGACAGGTGAGCTCCTACGAGCAGTACTTC
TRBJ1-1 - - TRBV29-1 CSGGTGMNTEAFF TGCAGCGGCGGAACAGGCATGAACACTGAAGCTTTCTTT
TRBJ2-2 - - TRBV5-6 CASSLSSPGELFF TGTGCCAGCAGCTTGTCGTCTCCCGGGGAGCTGTTTTTT
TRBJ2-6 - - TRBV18 CASSPFLSRGQGANVLTF TGTGCCAGCTCACCATTCCTGAGTCGAGGACAGGGGGCCAACGTCCTGACTTTC
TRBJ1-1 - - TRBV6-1 CASTQVGGDTEAFF TGTGCCAGCACCCAGGTCGGGGGTGACACTGAAGCTTTCTTT
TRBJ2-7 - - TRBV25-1 CASSDLTDSGEQYF TGTGCCAGCAGTGACCTGACTGACTCGGGGGAGCAGTACTTC
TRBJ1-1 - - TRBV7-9 CASSDSFINTEAFF TGTGCCAGCAGCGACAGCTTTATTAACACTGAAGCTTTCTTT
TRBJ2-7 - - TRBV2 CASSEASGRLSYEQYF TGTGCCAGCAGTGAAGCTTCGGGGAGGTTGTCATACGAGCAGTACTTC
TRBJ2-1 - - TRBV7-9 CASRPKTEGQFF TGTGCCAGCAGGCCAAAAACGGAGGGGCAGTTCTTC